This T cell receptor (beta chain) was profiled in a study of beta chain features in type 1 diabetes. As for the study in general: Patients were similar to healthy donors in age and gender (as well as in cell yields).

In this sample, this clone turned up a few times. Its antigen is currently unknown. A CD45RO/CCR7/CD25/CD127/CD95/CD27 panel sorted naive, central memory, regulatory and stem cell-like memory CD4+ cells. The CDR3 covers 20 residues. Germline values: CDR1 KGHSH, CDR2 LQKENI. After removal of 0 bases from V and 1 base from J, the junction contained 14 bases not matched to a gene. Expressed TCRB transcripts were sequenced after all isolated RNA was converted to cDNA. The table came from immunoSEQ multiplex PCR; TCRdb's copy has only in-frame clones and leaves some out. The data hold fewer than 300,000 clones, with roughly 11% observed a single time. Study-wide points: Within each of all four CD4+ subsets, Type 1 diabetes patients had TCRB CDR3s that were moderately but significantly shorter. Cells carrying high TCR expression could end up over-represented when cDNA is sequenced. There were fewer insertions and more deletions at the VDJ junctions of type 1 diabetes patients.

V usage is TRBV18 and J usage is TRBJ2-3; TRBD1 agrees at 9 bases. The source is a man aged 30 to 45 with type 1 diabetes. The sequencing sample was made of naive CD4+ T cells from blood. The CDR3 protein is CASSPPGQGSGTLGTDTQYF. The CDR3 nucleotides are TGTGCCAGCTCACCACCGGGACAGGGTTCCGGAACCTTGGGCACAGATACGCAGTATTTT.